Presented here are 23 T cell receptor beta chains from one specimen sequenced in a study of T cells in localized non-small cell lung cancer. Repertoires were generated with immunoSEQ multiplex PCR, while TCRdb's copy carries only in-frame clones and drops some. The sample has about 28,000 clones; about nine tenths are singletons. Sequencing used peripheral blood mononuclear cells, obtained before any cancer treatment. These TCRs come from a woman aged 35-70 years with stage III lung adenocarcinoma.

This clone was counted once. The rearrangement joins TRBV6-5 to TRBJ2-7; tentative D call: TRBD1 (5 bases). The V end was cut by 2 bases, the J end by 4 bases, with 15 bases between. This CDR3 has 15 amino acids. Germline V gene sequence: CDR1 MNHEY, CDR2 SVGAGI. The CDR3 is CASSYNGAVGYEQYF. The CDR3 DNA sequence: TGTGCCAGCAGTTACAATGGGGCCGTCGGGTACGAGCAGTACTTC.

The gene calls are TRBV18 and TRBJ2-3, with no clear D. Germline CDR1 KGHSH, CDR2 LQKENI. Trimming pared 6 bases from V and 4 bases from J, leaving 11 bases between. The CDR3 totals 13 residues. Here the CDR3 reads CASSSIGADTQYF. CDR3 DNA: TGTGCCAGCTCTTCGATTGGGGCAGATACGCAGTATTTT.

This chain connects TRBV14 to TRBJ2-1, with 7 positions matching TRBD2. Germline loops: CDR1 SGHDN, CDR2 FVKESK. This CDR3 is built from 16 residues. J was trimmed by 7 bases and V by 4 bases; bases with no gene match: 13. CDR3 region: CASSRPGGGLRNEQFF. The CDR3 DNA reads TGTGCCAGCAGCCGGCCCGGGGGAGGGCTACGGAATGAGCAGTTCTTC.

The V call is TRBV7-9, the J call TRBJ2-1; perhaps TRBD2 as D (6 bases). CDR3 length equals 16 residues. CDR1 is SEHNR and CDR2 is FQNEAQ in the germline V gene (reference sequence). The V end lost 5 bases, the J end lost 2 bases, and 16 bases lay between the germline ends. CDR3 sequence: CASSPGAGSAYNEQFF. CDR3 nucleotides: TGTGCCAGCAGCCCCGGGGCGGGGAGCGCCTACAATGAGCAGTTCTTC.

The CDR3 DNA sequence: TGTGCCAGCAGGCGGGACCCGGGCTCCTACGAGCAGTACTTC. Translating gives CASRRDPGSYEQYF. The chain links TRBV6-5 to TRBJ2-7; TRBD2 is a possible D gene (6 bases). Germline V gene sequence: CDR1 MNHEY, CDR2 SVGAGI. Deletions cut 6 bases from V and 0 bases from J, with 12 bases between. The CDR3 totals 14 residues.

This chain uses TRBV25-1 with TRBJ1-2; D is unclear. The ends were cut back, 4 bases at V and 4 bases at J, with 7 bases in the middle. The CDR3 contains 12 residues. Per the germline V gene, CDR1 is MGHDK and CDR2 is SYGVNS. The DNA for the CDR3 is TGTGCCAGCAGTGCTCCTAGCTATGGCTACACCTTC. Protein: CASSAPSYGYTF.

This rearrangement joins TRBV5-5 to TRBJ1-5; D not certain. Germline-derived CDR1 and CDR2 are SGHKS and YYEKEE (reference sequence). The CDR3 has 16 residues. Trimming stripped 4 bases from V and 1 base from J, with 15 bases between. The CDR3 sequence: CASSPRPVGSNQPQHF. The CDR3 bases are TGTGCCAGCAGCCCCCGCCCGGTGGGGAGCAATCAGCCCCAGCATTTT. Full variable domain (rest looked up from reference TRBV5-5 and TRBJ1-5): DAGVTQSPTHLIKTRGQQVTLRCSPISGHKSVSWYQQVLGQGPQFIFQYYEKEERGRGNFPDRFSARQFPNYSSELNVNALLLGDSALYLCASSPRPVGSNQPQHFGDGTRLSIL.

This chain uses TRBV6-5 with TRBJ1-2; D is unresolved. V was trimmed by 3 bases and J by 2 bases, leaving 7 bases between them. The CDR3 contains 13 residues. Germline loops: CDR1 MNHEY, CDR2 SVGAGI. The CDR3 spells CASSYGRNYGYTF. Here the CDR3 DNA reads TGTGCCAGCAGTTATGGGCGGAACTATGGCTACACCTTC.

The V gene is TRBV10-3, the J gene TRBJ2-2, with D maybe TRBD2 (6 bases). The V and J ends lost 4 bases and 2 bases respectively, with 11 bases between them. The CDR3 spans 15 residues. CDR1 ENHRY and CDR2 SYGVKD come from the germline V gene. The CDR3 spells CAISGSGDNTGELFF. CDR3 in DNA: TGTGCCATCAGTGGTAGCGGAGATAACACCGGGGAGCTGTTTTTT.

The V and J genes are TRBV10-3 and TRBJ1-3; D may be TRBD1 (6 bases). Between the trimmed V and J ends, which lost 8 bases and 3 bases, there was a span of 11 bases. The CDR3 has 13 amino acids. Germline V gene sequence: CDR1 ENHRY, CDR2 SYGVKD. In nucleotides, the CDR3 is TGTGCCATCGGGGGCGTCAGTGGAAACACCATATATTTT. Protein: CAIGGVSGNTIYF.

CDR3 in DNA: TGTGCCAGCAGTTACGGACAGGGGGATGGCTACACCTTC. Its protein is CASSYGQGDGYTF. V is TRBV6-5 and J is TRBJ1-2; 10 bases match TRBD1. The V and J ends lost 2 bases and 6 bases, in that order; junction bases with no gene match: 0. The CDR3 extends over 13 amino acids. Germline CDR1 MNHEY, CDR2 SVGAGI.

The V call is TRBV6-5, the J call TRBJ1-3, with D possibly matching TRBD1 (6 bases). V was clipped by 5 bases and J by 5 bases, with 13 bases between them. This CDR3 has 14 residues. Germline lookup yields CDR1 MNHEY and CDR2 SVGAGI. The DNA of the CDR3 is TGTGCCAGCAGTGAAACACAGGGAAGAAACACCATATATTTT. This codes for CASSETQGRNTIYF.

The rearrangement joins TRBV2 to TRBJ2-5; D remains ambiguous. The germline V gene encodes CDR1 SNHLY and CDR2 FYNNEI. Between the trimmed V and J ends, which lost 7 bases and 1 base, there was a span of 13 bases. CDR3 length: 14 amino acids. The CDR3 nucleotides are TGTGCCAGCACCGACCGGAGCATCCAAGAGACCCAGTACTTC. It encodes CASTDRSIQETQYF.

The chain employs TRBV6-1 and TRBJ2-7; no definite D call. The CDR3 is 11 residues long. Germline CDR1 and CDR2: MNHNS and SASEGT. Trimming cost V 2 bases and J 7 bases, with 6 bases left between them. The CDR3: CASSELREQYF. Here the CDR3 DNA reads TGTGCCAGCAGTGAACTGAGGGAGCAGTACTTC.

V usage is TRBV5-1 and J usage is TRBJ2-1, with 11 bases matching TRBD1. Trimming cost V 3 bases and J 8 bases; bases outside gene matches: 7. The CDR3 totals 15 residues. Germline V gene lookup returns CDR1 SGHRS and CDR2 YFSETQ. The CDR3 nucleotides read TGCGCCAGCAGCTCAGGACAGGGGGCGAGGGATGAGCAGTTCTTC. The encoded protein is CASSSGQGARDEQFF.

The chain has TRBV27 and TRBJ1-5; TRBD1 matches 10 bases. J lost 7 bases, V lost 6 bases, and 9 bases had no gene match. The CDR3 covers 15 residues. Germline V gene lookup returns CDR1 MNHEY and CDR2 SMNVEV (reference sequence). The CDR3 nucleotides are TGTGCCAGCAGCCCAGACAGGGGGCGTGAACAGCCCCAGCATTTT. Protein product: CASSPDRGREQPQHF.

V and J are TRBV18 and TRBJ1-3; D unresolved. This CDR3 has 18 amino acids. The V end lost 0 bases, the J end lost 3 bases, and 18 bases lay between the germline ends. Germline CDR1 and CDR2: KGHSH and LQKENI. The CDR3 loop is CASSPPIFQDGGGNTIYF. Here the CDR3 DNA reads TGTGCCAGCTCACCACCGATCTTTCAGGATGGAGGTGGAAACACCATATATTTT.

In nucleotides, the CDR3 is TGTGCCAGCAGAAAACCGGGACTAGATACAGATACGCAGTATTTT. This codes for CASRKPGLDTDTQYF. The chain has TRBV6-1 and TRBJ2-3, with 8 bases lining up with TRBD2. The V gene's germline CDR1 is MNHNS and CDR2 SASEGT. This CDR3 is built from 15 residues. J was trimmed by 3 bases and V by 6 bases; bases with no gene match: 8.

This chain connects TRBV7-8 to TRBJ2-1; perhaps TRBD2 as D (6 bases). V was trimmed by 5 bases and J by 6 bases, leaving 17 bases between them. The germline gives CDR1 SGHVS, CDR2 FQNEAQ. The CDR3 length is 15 residues. The CDR3 sequence: CASSIRLVGFNEQFF. The CDR3 DNA follows: TGTGCCAGCAGCATTCGACTAGTAGGTTTCAATGAGCAGTTCTTC.

The rearrangement joins TRBV5-1 to TRBJ1-1, with 11 bases matching TRBD1. Looked up from germline, CDR1 is SGHRS and CDR2 is YFSETQ. Unmatched junction bases numbered 4, after V lost 4 bases and J lost 5 bases. The CDR3 consists of 14 residues. The CDR3 loop is CASSTGQGGTEAFF. Here the CDR3 DNA reads TGCGCCAGCAGCACGGGACAGGGGGGTACTGAAGCTTTCTTT.

This chain connects TRBV19 to TRBJ2-2, with D uncertain. The CDR3 is 15 residues long. V dropped 3 bases and J dropped 1 base, with 9 bases sitting between them. From germline, CDR1 is LNHDA and CDR2 SQIVND (reference sequence). CDR3: CASSIQFVNTGELFF. Written as DNA, the CDR3 is TGTGCCAGTAGTATCCAGTTTGTGAACACCGGGGAGCTGTTTTTT. The whole variable domain, filled in from reference TRBV19 and TRBJ2-2, reads DGGITQSPKYLFRKEGQNVTLSCEQNLNHDAMYWYRQDPGQGLRLIYYSQIVNDFQKGDIAEGYSVSREKKESFPLTVTSAQKNPTAFYLCASSIQFVNTGELFFGEGSRLTVL.

This chain links TRBV5-6 with TRBJ2-1; D is tentatively TRBD1 or TRBD2 (6 bases each). The germline V gene encodes CDR1 SGHDT and CDR2 YYEEEE. V was pared by 4 bases and J by 7 bases, with 15 bases between. The CDR3 has 14 amino acids. The CDR3, as DNA: TGTGCCAGCAGCCGAAGAGGAGGGGGTAATGAGCAGTTCTTC. Its protein product is CASSRRGGGNEQFF. The full variable domain, rest sourced from reference TRBV5-6 and TRBJ2-1, is DAGVTQSPTHLIKTRGQQVTLRCSPKSGHDTVSWYQQALGQGPQFIFQYYEEEERQRGNFPDRFSGHQFPNYSSELNVNALLLGDSALYLCASSRRGGGNEQFFGPGTRLTVL.

The V call is TRBV11-2, the J call TRBJ2-5, with no clear D. Germline CDR1 reads SGHAT; CDR2 reads FQNNGV. This CDR3 is built from 13 residues. V was clipped by 2 bases and J by 2 bases, with 6 bases between them. Written as DNA, the CDR3 is TGTGCCAGCAGCTTACTACTACAAGAGACCCAGTACTTC. This codes for CASSLLLQETQYF. The full variable domain, rest sourced from reference TRBV11-2 and TRBJ2-5, is EAGVAQSPRYKIIEKRQSVAFWCNPISGHATLYWYQQILGQGPKLLIQFQNNGVVDDSQLPKDRFSAERLKGVDSTLKIQPAKLEDSAVYLCASSLLLQETQYFGPGTRLLVL.